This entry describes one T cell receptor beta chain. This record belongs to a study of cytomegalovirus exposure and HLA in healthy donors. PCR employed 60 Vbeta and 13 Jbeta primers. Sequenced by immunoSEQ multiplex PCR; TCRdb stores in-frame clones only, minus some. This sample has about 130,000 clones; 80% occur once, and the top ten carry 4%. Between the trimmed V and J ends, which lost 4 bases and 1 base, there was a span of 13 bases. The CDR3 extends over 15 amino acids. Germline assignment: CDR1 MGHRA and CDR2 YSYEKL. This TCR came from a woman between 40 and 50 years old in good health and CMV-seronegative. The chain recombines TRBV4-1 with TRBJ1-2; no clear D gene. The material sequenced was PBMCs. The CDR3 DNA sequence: TGCGCCAGCAGCCCCGGAAATAGCGTTAACTATGGCTACACCTTC. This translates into CASSPGNSVNYGYTF.